This T cell receptor (beta chain) emerged from a study of T cell repertoires in cytomegalovirus infection. Study as a whole: Indicated by public TCR beta signatures were CMV infection and matching HLA type. Overall study findings and caveats: The study identified carriers of CMV plus the relevant HLA from cumulative public TCR beta family frequency. It was HLA-C-restricted CMV-specific TCR beta clonotypes that dominated the response ex vivo.

MiXCR was run by TCRdb on the reads, yielding one entry per CDR3 protein. The sample has about 140,000 distinct CDR3 sequences, around 30% seen once; the top ten hold around 50%. CDR1 is LNHNV and CDR2 is YYDKDF in the germline V gene (reference sequence). The CDR3 spans 16 residues. The ends lost 0 bases at V and 5 bases at J; junction bases unmatched: 4. In regard to this clonotype: Antigen: not known.

Specimen: CD8+ T cells from cultured PBMCs, collected from culture after CMV antigen stimulation. This clonotype originated in a human donor in good health (CMV status not recorded). Some clones in this sample may be carry-over from other donors' samples. The chain joins TRBV15 to TRBJ2-3, with 11 bases identical to TRBD2. The chain's CDR3 is CATSRDTSGGKDTQYF. DNA for the CDR3: TGTGCCACCAGCAGAGACACTAGCGGGGGAAAAGATACGCAGTATTTT.